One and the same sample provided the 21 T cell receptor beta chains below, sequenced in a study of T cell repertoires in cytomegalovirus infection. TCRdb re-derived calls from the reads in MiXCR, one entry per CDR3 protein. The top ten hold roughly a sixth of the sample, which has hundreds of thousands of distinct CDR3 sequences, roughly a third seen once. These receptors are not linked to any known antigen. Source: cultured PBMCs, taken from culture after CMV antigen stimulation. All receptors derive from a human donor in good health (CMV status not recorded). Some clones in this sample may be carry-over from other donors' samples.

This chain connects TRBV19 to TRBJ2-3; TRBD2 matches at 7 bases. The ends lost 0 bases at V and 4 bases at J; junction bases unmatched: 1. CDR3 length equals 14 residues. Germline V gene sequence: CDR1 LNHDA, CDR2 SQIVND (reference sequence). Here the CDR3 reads CASSIDGRADTQYF. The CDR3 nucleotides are TGTGCCAGTAGTATAGATGGGAGGGCAGATACGCAGTATTTT.

The CDR3 nucleotides read TGTGCCAGCAGCGACCCTGCCCCTGGGGTCCTGACTTTC. This sequence encodes CASSDPAPGVLTF. The V and J genes are TRBV11-2 and TRBJ2-6; D is unresolved. CDR3 size: 13 residues. The V end was cut by 5 bases, the J end by 13 bases, with 15 bases between. Germline CDR1 and CDR2: SGHAT and FQNNGV.

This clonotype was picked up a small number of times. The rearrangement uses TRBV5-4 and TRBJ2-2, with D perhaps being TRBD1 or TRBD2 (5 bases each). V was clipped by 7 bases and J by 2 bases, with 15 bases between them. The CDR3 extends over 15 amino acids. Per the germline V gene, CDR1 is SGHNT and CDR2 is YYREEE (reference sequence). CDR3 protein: CASGRPGPNTGELFF. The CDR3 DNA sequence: TGTGCCAGCGGGAGACCGGGACCCAACACCGGGGAGCTGTTTTTT.

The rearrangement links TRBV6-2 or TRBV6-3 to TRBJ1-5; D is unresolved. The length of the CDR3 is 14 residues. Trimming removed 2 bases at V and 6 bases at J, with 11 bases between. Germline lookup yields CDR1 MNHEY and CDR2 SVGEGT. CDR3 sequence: CASSYEAWGQPQHF. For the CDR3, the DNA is TGTGCCAGCAGTTACGAGGCATGGGGTCAGCCCCAGCATTTT.

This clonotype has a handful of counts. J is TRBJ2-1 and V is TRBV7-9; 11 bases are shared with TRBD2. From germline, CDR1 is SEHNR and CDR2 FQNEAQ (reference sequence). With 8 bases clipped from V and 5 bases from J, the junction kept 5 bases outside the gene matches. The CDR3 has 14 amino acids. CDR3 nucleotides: TGTGCCAGCGGCGGGACTAGCGGCGACAATGAGCAGTTCTTC. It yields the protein CASGGTSGDNEQFF.

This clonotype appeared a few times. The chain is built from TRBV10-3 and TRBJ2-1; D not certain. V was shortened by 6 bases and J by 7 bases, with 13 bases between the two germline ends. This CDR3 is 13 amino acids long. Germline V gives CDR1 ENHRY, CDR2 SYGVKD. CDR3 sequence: CAIRDSYSNEQFF. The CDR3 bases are TGTGCCATCAGAGATTCTTACAGTAATGAGCAGTTCTTC.

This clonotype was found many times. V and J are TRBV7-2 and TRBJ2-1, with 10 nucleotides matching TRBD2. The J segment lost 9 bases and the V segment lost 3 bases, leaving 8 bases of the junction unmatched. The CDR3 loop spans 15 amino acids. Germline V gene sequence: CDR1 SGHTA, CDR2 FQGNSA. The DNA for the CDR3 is TGTGCCAGCAGCTTGGGGATAGCGGGAGGTGGTGAGCAGTTCTTC. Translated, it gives CASSLGIAGGGEQFF.

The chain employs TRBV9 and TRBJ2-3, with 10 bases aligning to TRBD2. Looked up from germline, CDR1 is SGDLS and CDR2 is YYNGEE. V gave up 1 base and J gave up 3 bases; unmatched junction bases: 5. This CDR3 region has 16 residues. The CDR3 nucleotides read TGTGCCAGCAGCGTATCTCCTAGCGGGAGTACAGATACGCAGTATTTT. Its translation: CASSVSPSGSTDTQYF.

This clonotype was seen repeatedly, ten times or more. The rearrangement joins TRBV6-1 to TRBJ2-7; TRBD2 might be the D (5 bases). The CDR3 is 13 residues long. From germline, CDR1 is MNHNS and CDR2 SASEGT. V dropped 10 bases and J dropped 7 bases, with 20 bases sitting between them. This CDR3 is CATRGGLTWEQYV. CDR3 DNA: TGTGCCACCCGAGGAGGCCTAACGTGGGAGCAGTACGTC.

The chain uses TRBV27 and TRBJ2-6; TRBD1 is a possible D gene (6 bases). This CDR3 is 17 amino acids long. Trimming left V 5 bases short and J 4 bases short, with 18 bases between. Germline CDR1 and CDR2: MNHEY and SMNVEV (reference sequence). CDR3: CASSALQGVKGANVLTF. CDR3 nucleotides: TGTGCCAGCAGTGCCCTACAGGGTGTGAAAGGGGCCAACGTCCTGACTTTC.

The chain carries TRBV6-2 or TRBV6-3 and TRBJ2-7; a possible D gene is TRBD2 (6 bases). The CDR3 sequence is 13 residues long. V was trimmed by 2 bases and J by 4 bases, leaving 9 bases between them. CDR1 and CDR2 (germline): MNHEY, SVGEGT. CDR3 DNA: TGTGCCAGCAGTTACCCAGGGACTTACGAGCAGTACGTC. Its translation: CASSYPGTYEQYV.

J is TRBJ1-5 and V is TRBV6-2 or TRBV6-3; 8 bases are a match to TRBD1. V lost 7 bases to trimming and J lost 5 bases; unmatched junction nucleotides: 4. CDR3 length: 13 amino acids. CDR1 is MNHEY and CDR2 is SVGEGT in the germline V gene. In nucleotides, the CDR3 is TGTGCCAGCAATTCAGGGGGCTATCAGCCCCAGCATTTT. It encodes CASNSGGYQPQHF.

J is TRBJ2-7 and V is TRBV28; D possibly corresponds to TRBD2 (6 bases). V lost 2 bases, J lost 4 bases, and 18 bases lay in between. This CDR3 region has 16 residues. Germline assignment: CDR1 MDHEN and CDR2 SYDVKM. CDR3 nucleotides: TGTGCCAGCAGTTTACTACGCGGGACTTTATGGTACGAGCAGTACTTC. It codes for CASSLLRGTLWYEQYF.

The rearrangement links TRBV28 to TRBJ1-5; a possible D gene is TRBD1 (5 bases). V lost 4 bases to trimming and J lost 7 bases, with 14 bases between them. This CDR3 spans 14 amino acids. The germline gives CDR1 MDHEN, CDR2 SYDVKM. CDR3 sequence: CASSSGGAWQPQHF. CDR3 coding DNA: TGTGCCAGCAGTTCTGGAGGGGCCTGGCAGCCCCAGCATTTT. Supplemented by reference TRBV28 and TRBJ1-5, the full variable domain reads DVKVTQSSRYLVKRTGEKVFLECVQDMDHENMFWYRQDPGLGLRLIYFSYDVKMKEKGDIPEGYSVSREKKERFSLILESASTNQTSMYLCASSSGGAWQPQHFGDGTRLSIL.

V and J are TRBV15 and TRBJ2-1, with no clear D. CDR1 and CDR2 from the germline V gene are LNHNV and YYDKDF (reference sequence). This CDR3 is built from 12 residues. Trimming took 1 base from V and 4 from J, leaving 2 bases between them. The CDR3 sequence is CATSRVYNEQFF. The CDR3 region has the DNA TGTGCCACCAGCAGAGTTTACAATGAGCAGTTCTTC.

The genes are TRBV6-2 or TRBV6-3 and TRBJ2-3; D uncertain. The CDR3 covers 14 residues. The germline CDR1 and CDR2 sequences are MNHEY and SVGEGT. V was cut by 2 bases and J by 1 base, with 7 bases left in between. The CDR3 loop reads CASSYVSRTDTQYF. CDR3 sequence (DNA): TGTGCCAGCAGTTACGTCTCTCGCACAGATACGCAGTATTTT.

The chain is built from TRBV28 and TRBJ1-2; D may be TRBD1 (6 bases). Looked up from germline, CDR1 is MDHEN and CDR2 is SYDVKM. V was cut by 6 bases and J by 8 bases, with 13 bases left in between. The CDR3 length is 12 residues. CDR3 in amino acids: CASRGALGGYTF. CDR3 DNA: TGTGCCAGCAGGGGGGCCCTCGGCGGCTACACCTTC.

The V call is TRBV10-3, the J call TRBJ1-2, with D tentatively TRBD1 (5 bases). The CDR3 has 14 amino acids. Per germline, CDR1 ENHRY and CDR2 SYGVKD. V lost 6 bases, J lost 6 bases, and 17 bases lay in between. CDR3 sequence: CAIRTGMGTDGYTF. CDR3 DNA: TGTGCCATCAGGACCGGGATGGGGACGGATGGCTACACCTTC.

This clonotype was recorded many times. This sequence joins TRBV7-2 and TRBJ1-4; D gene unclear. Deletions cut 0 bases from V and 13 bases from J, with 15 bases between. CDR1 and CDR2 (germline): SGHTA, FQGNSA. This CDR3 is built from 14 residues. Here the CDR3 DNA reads TGTGCCAGCAGCTTAGCAGGCTCGGGGATGATACTGTTTTTT. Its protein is CASSLAGSGMILFF.

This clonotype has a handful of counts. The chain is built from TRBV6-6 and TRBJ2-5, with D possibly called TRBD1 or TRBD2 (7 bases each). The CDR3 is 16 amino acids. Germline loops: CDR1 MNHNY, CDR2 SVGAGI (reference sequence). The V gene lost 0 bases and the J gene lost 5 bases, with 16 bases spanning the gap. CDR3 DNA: TGTGCCAGCAGTTACTCGAATCACCAGGGGGGGGAGACCCAGTACTTC. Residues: CASSYSNHQGGETQYF.

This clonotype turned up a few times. The CDR3 spells CASSEGGFGDTYEQYF. The CDR3 DNA sequence: TGTGCCAGCAGTGAAGGTGGGTTCGGGGATACCTACGAGCAGTACTTC. The chain joins TRBV6-1 to TRBJ2-7; D might be TRBD2 (5 bases). Deletions cut 1 base from V and 2 bases from J, with 15 bases between. Per germline, CDR1 MNHNS and CDR2 SASEGT. The CDR3 is 16 residues long.